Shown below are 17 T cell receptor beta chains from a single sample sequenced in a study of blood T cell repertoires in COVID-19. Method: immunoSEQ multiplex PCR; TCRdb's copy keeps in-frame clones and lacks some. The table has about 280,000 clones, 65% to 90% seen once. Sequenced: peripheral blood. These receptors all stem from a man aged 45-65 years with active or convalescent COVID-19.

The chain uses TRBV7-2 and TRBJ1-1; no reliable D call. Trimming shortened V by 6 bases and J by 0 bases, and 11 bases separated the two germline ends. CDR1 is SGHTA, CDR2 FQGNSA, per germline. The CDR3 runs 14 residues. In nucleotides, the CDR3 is TGTGCCAGCAGTAGTAGTCAGGTGAACACTGAAGCTTTCTTT. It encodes CASSSSQVNTEAFF.

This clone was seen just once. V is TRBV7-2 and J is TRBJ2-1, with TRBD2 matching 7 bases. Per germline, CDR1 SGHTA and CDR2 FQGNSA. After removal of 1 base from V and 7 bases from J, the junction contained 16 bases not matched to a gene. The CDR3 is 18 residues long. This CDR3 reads CASSLGLSSAGDHNEQFF. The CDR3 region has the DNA TGTGCCAGCAGCTTAGGTCTCAGCTCCGCGGGAGATCATAATGAGCAGTTCTTC.

This CDR3 reads CASSYVFWNTEAFF. CDR3 in DNA: TGTGCCAGCAGTTATGTATTCTGGAACACTGAAGCTTTCTTT. V usage is TRBV6-2 or TRBV6-3 and J usage is TRBJ1-1; D unclear. Germline CDR1 and CDR2: MNHEY and SVGEGT. Trimming took 3 bases from V and 1 from J, leaving 9 bases between them. This CDR3 is 14 amino acids long.

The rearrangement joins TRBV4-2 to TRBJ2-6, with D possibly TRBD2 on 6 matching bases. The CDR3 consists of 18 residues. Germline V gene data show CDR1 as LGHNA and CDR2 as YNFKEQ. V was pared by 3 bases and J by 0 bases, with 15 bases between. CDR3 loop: CASSQEAGFPSGANVLTF. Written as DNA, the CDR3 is TGTGCCAGCAGCCAGGAGGCGGGGTTTCCCTCTGGGGCCAACGTCCTGACTTTC.

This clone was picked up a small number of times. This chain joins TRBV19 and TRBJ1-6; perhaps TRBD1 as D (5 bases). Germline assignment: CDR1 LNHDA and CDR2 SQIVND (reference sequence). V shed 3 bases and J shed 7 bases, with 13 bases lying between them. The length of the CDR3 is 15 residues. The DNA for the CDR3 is TGTGCCAGTAGTATTGAGTACAGGTTGAATTCACCCCTCCACTTT. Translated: CASSIEYRLNSPLHF.

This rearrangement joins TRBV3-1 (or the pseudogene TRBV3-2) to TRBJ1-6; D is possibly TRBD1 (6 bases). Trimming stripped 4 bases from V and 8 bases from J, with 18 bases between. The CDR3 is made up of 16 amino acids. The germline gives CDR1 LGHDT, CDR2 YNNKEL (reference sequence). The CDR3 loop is CASSPLGRGGYSPLHF. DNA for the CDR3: TGTGCCAGCAGCCCCCTTGGTAGGGGGGGATATTCACCCCTCCACTTT.

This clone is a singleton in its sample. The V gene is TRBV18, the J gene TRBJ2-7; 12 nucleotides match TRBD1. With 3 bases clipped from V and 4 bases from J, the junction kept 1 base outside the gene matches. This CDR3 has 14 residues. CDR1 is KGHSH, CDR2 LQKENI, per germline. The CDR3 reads CASSPGQGAYEQYF. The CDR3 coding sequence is TGTGCCAGCTCACCGGGACAGGGGGCTTACGAGCAGTACTTC.

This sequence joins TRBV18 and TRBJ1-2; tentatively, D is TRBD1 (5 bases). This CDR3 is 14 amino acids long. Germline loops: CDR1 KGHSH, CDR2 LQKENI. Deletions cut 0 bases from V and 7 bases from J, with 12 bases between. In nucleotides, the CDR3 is TGTGCCAGCTCACCACCGGCAGGGACTAGTGGCTACACCTTC. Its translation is CASSPPAGTSGYTF.

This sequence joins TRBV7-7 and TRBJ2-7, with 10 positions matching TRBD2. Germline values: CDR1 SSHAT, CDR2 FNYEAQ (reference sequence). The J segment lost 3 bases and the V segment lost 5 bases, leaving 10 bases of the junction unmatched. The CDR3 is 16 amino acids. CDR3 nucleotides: TGTGCCAGCAGCCCTTTCGGACTAGCGGAACTCTACGAGCAGTACTTC. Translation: CASSPFGLAELYEQYF.

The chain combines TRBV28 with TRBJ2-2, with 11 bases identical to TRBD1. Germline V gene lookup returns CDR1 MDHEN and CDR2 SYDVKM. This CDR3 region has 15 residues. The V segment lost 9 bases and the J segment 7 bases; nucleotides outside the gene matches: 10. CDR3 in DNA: TGTGCCAGTACCTGGCCGGGACAGGGGGGCGGGGAGCTGTTTTTT. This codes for CASTWPGQGGGELFF.

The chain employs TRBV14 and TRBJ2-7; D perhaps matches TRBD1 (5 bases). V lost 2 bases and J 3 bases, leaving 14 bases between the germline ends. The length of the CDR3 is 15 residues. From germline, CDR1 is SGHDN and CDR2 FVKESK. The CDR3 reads CASSQQGSPLYEQYF. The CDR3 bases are TGTGCCAGCAGCCAACAGGGAAGCCCCCTCTACGAGCAGTACTTC.

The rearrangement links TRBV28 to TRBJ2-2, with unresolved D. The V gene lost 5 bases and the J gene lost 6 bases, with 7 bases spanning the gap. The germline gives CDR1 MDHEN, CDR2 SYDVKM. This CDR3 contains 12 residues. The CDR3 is CASSRFSGELFF. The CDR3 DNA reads TGTGCCAGCAGTCGTTTCTCCGGGGAGCTGTTTTTT.

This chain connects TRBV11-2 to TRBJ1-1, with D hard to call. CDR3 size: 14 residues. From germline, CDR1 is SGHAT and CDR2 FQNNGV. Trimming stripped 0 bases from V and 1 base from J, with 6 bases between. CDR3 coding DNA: TGTGCCAGCAGCTTAGAGTCGCGGAACACTGAAGCTTTCTTT. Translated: CASSLESRNTEAFF.

CDR3 sequence reads: CASRVGAGGDTQYF. CDR3 DNA sequence: TGTGCCAGTCGGGTCGGGGCGGGAGGAGATACGCAGTATTTT. The genes are TRBV5-4 and TRBJ2-3; 8 nucleotides align to TRBD2. V lost 8 bases and J lost 5; bases outside the gene matches: 10. The CDR3 extends over 14 amino acids. CDR1 is SGHNT, CDR2 YYREEE, per germline (reference sequence).

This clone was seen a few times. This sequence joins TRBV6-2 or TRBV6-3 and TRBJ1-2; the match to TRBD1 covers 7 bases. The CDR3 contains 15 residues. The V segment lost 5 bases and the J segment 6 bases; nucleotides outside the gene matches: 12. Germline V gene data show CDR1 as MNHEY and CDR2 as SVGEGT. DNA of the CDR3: TGTGCCAGCAGTGCACGACAGGGAGGCCTTCATGGCTACACCTTC. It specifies CASSARQGGLHGYTF.

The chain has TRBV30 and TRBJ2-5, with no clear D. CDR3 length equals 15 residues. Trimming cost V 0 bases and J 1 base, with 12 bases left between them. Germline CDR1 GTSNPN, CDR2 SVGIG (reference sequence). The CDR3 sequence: CAWSVGPGVQETQYF. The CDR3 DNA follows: TGTGCCTGGAGTGTAGGCCCAGGTGTCCAAGAGACCCAGTACTTC.

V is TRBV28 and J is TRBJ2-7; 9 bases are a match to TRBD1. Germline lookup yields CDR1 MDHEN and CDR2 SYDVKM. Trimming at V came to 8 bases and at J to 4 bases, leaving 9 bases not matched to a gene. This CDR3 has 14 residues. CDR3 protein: CASGPGQGMYEQYF. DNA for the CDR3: TGTGCCAGCGGACCGGGACAGGGAATGTACGAGCAGTACTTC.